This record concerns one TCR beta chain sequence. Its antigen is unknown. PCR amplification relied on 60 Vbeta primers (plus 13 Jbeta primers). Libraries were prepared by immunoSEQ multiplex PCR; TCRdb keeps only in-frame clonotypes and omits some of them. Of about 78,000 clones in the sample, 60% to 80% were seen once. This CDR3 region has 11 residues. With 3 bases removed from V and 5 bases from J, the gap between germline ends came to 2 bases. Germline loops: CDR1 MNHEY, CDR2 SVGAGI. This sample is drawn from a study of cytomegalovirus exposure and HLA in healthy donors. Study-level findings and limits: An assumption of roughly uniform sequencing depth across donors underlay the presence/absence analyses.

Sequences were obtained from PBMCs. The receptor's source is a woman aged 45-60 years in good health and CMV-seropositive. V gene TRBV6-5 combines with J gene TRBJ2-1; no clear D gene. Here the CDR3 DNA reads TGTGCCAGCAGTTATAACAATGAGCAGTTCTTC. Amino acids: CASSYNNEQFF.